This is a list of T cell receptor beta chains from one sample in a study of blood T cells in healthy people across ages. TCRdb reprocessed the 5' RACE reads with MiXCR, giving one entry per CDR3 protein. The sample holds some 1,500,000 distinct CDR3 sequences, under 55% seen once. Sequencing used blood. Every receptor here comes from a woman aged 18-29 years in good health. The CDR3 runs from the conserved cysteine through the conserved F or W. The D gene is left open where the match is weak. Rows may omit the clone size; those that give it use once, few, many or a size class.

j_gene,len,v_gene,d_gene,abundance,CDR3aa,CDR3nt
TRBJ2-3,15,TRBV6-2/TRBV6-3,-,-,CASSYDGTLTDTQYF,TGTGCCAGCAGTTACGATGGGACCCTCACAGATACGCAGTATTTT
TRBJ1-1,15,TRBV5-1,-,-,CASSPNGLTNTEAFF,TGCGCCAGCAGCCCAAATGGACTTACGAACACTGAAGCTTTCTTT
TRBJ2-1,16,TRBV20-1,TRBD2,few,CSARAVSGDYHNEQFF,TGCAGTGCTAGAGCTGTTAGTGGGGACTACCACAATGAGCAGTTCTTC
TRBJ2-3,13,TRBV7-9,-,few,CASSRYLMDTQYF,TGTGCCAGCAGCCGGTACCTAATGGATACGCAGTATTTT
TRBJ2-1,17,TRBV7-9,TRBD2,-,CASSETSGYLSYNEQFF,TGTGCCAGCAGTGAGACTAGCGGGTATCTCTCCTACAATGAGCAGTTCTTC
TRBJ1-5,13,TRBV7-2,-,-,CASSLNGYQPQHF,TGTGCCAGCAGCTTAAACGGCTATCAGCCCCAGCATTTT
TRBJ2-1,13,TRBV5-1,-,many,CASSLVVGGEQFF,TGTGCCAGCAGTTTAGTCGTGGGGGGTGAGCAGTTCTTC
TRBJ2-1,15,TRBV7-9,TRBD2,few,CASSLAGTRGNEQFF,TGTGCCAGCAGCTTAGCCGGGACTAGAGGTAATGAGCAGTTCTTC
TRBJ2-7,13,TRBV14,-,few,CASRRQGGDEQYF,TGTGCCAGCAGGCGACAGGGAGGAGACGAGCAGTACTTC
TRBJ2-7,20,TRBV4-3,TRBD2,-,CASSPYEISGGPYGYNEKYF,TGCGCCAGCAGCCCCTACGAGATTAGCGGGGGGCCCTACGGCTACAATGAGAAGTACTTC
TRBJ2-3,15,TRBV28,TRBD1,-,CASSALDRTTDTQYF,TGTGCCAGCAGTGCTCTGGACAGGACTACAGATACGCAGTATTTT
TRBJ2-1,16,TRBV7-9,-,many,CASIPVAGLTNNEQFF,TGTGCCAGCATCCCCGTGGCGGGCCTAACGAACAATGAGCAGTTCTTC
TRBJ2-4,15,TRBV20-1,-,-,CSARDKGHYLNIQYF,TGCAGTGCTAGAGATAAGGGCCACTACCTAAACATTCAGTACTTC
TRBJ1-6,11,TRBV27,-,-,CASSSRGTPHF,TGTGCCAGCAGTTCTAGAGGGACCCCCCACTTT
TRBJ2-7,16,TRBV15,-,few,CATSRLRTARSYEQYF,TGTGCCACCAGCAGACTCCGGACAGCTAGGTCCTACGAGCAGTACTTC
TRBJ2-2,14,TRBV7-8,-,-,CASSLVQGNGELFF,TGTGCCAGCAGCTTGGTACAGGGTAACGGGGAGCTGTTTTTT
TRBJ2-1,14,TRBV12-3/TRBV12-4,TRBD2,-,CASRTGTSLNEQFF,TGTGCCAGCAGAACCGGGACTAGTTTGAATGAGCAGTTCTTC
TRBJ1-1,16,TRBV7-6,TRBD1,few,CASSVGQEGYDTEAFF,TGTGCCAGCAGCGTAGGACAGGAGGGGTATGACACTGAAGCTTTCTTT
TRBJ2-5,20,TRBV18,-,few,CASSTWGTATTEPEQETQYF,TGTGCCAGCTCAACCTGGGGGACGGCCACTACCGAACCCGAACAAGAGACCCAGTACTTC